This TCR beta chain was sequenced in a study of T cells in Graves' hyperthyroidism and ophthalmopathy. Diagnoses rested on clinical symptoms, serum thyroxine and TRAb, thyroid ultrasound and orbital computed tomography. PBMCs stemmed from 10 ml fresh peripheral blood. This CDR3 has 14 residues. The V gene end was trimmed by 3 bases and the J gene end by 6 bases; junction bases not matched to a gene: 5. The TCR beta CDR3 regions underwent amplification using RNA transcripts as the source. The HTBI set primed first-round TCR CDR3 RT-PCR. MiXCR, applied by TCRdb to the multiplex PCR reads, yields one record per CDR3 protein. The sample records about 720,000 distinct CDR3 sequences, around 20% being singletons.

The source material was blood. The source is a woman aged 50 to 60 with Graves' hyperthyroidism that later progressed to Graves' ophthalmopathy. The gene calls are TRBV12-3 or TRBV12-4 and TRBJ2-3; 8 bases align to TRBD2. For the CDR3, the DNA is TGTGCCAGCAGTTTTGGGACTAGTTTTGATACGCAGTATTTT. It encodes CASSFGTSFDTQYF.